This TCR beta chain was captured by sequencing in a study of T cells in Graves' hyperthyroidism and ophthalmopathy (dated by TCRdb to between 2018 and 2021). At the level of the whole study: Peripheral blood was collected at initial diagnosis, before any treatment. A discovery cohort of about a hundred patients, about 40 with Graves' ophthalmopathy and fewer than 65 with stable Graves' hyperthyroidism, was used to find distinguishing TCR V-J signatures. An independent validation cohort of under 20 hyperthyroidism patients and roughly 16 patients who later progressed to ophthalmopathy tested prospective prediction of ophthalmopathy. The 100 or so discovery patients were randomly divided into training and test sets at a 7:3 ratio. Thyroid tissue and blood T-cell repertoires from roughly 6 Graves' hyperthyroidism patients were also compared in the study. Following sampling, methimazole starting at 30 mg daily was given to hyperthyroidism patients, and high-dose intravenous methylprednisolone was given to ophthalmopathy patients. According to the paper, TCR Vbeta CDR3 sequencing was carried out on some 130 peripheral blood samples, which came from 40 to 45 ophthalmopathy, fewer than 80 hyperthyroidism and approximately 17 progressor patients. The investigation overall reported the following: Most expanded thyroid clonotypes (frequency above 0.001) were also detected in blood, suggesting blood repertoires may reflect thyroid immune responses. In validation, the model predicted progression to ophthalmopathy a median of around 6.5 months before onset, with roughly 71% sensitivity and nearly 75% specificity. No statistical method was used to set the sample size in advance, and investigators knew the group allocation. In cross-validation, a model built on a 13 V-J signature told ophthalmopathy apart from stable hyperthyroidism with under 90% sensitivity and about 81% specificity, and in testing the same model reached 80%/75%.

This clonotype was counted ten times or more. This receptor's antigen is unknown. Per-base quality was not reported, and no clone a single base away is much larger than it. Amplification of TCR beta CDR3 regions was carried out from RNA transcripts. The first round of RT-PCR for the TCR CDR3 was performed with the HTBI primer set and the Qiagen OneStep RT-PCR kit. The libraries were constructed in a second round of multiplex PCR and then size-selected and purified. The libraries were sequenced on an Illumina HiSeq2000 using paired-end 100 bp reads. In the original analysis: Raw data were processed with SOAPnuke, discarding reads with adapters, uncalled bases, mean Phred below 15, or no exact constant-primer or identifier match. COPE v1.2.5 was used to merge high-quality paired reads, and clonotypes were defined as unique nucleotide sequences. MiTCR v1.1 was used to align clonotypes to the IMGT TRBV, TRBD and TRBJ reference segments. Only V-J combinations with frequency above 0.0001, covering 98% to 99.2% of repertoires, were analysed. A TCS score was defined as the ratio of F50 (clonal expansion) to E x V (chaos), with BLOSUM62-based TCRdist applied between CDR3 peptides within each V-J. Welch's t-statistics and random forest reduced roughly 530 V-J features to 13, which were used in a naive Bayes classifier (R e1071). TCRdb took the public reads, trimmed them with fastp at Q25, ran MiXCR for clone calling and kept in-frame beta chains. Each CDR3 protein appears once, grouped with its most common genes and DNA. TCRdb, not the original authors, processed these V and J calls. In this sample the table shows about 360,000 distinct CDR3 sequences, approximately 13% of which occur a single time. 9.2% of the sample is held by the ten biggest clonotypes.

Ends trimmed: V by 6 bases, J by 1 base; bases unmatched to a gene: 7. The CDR3 measures 16 amino acids from cysteine to phenylalanine. Only CDR3 DNA is held: 48 bases, read in frame from base 1. Stable Graves' hyperthyroidism was defined as no progression to ophthalmopathy during 18 months of follow-up. Hyperthyroidism patients were newly diagnosed, had a disease duration of under 2 months, and were aged 18 to 65 years. Patients with uncontrolled infections, other autoimmune diseases, pregnancy or lactation were excluded. Clinical symptoms, serum thyroxine and TRAb, thyroid ultrasound, and orbital computed tomography formed the basis for the diagnoses. PBMCs were separated from roughly 9.3 ml of fresh peripheral blood using Ficoll-Paque density gradient centrifugation. Total RNA was extracted using Trizol reagent, and RNA quality was assessed on an Agilent 2100 Bioanalyzer.

The sequence came from a woman between 18 and 29 years old with Graves' hyperthyroidism. The sequencing input was blood. The chain is made from TRBV12-3 or TRBV12-4 and TRBJ1-5; 9 middle bases align to TRBD1. The nucleotide sequence reads as follows: TGTGCCAGCAGACCGGGACAGGGTTTAAGCAATCAGCCCCAGCATTTT. This translates into CASRPGQGLSNQPQHF.